Presented here are 9 T cell receptor beta chains from one specimen sequenced in a study of blood T cell repertoires in COVID-19. Profiling relied on immunoSEQ multiplex PCR, and the TCRdb table lists in-frame clones only, not all of them. The sample holds tens of thousands of clones, approximately 88% seen once. Sample: peripheral blood. Every receptor here comes from an older man with acute or convalescent COVID-19.

Here the CDR3 DNA reads TGCGCCAGCAGCGGGACAGACAGGGTTGGTCCCGGGGAGCTGTTTTTT. Translated: CASSGTDRVGPGELFF. The J gene is TRBJ2-2, the V gene TRBV5-1, with 7 bases aligning to TRBD1. Trimming at V came to 4 bases and at J to 6 bases, leaving 12 bases not matched to a gene. This CDR3 has 16 amino acids. CDR1 and CDR2 (germline): SGHRS, YFSETQ.

The rearrangement uses TRBV27 and TRBJ2-7; 9 bases are shared with TRBD2. J gave up 4 bases and V 4 bases, and 5 bases lay outside the gene matches. Germline V gene lookup returns CDR1 MNHEY and CDR2 SMNVEV (reference sequence). CDR3 length: 14 amino acids. The CDR3 loop is CASSSSGATYEQYF. In nucleotides, the CDR3 is TGTGCCAGCAGTTCTAGCGGGGCTACTTACGAGCAGTACTTC.

The V gene is TRBV6-5, the J gene TRBJ2-7, with 10 bases lining up with TRBD2. The CDR3 runs to 13 residues. Looked up from germline, CDR1 is MNHEY and CDR2 is SVGAGI. V lost 6 bases, J lost 6 bases, and 5 bases stayed unmatched. For the CDR3, the DNA is TGTGCCAGCAGGCGAGCGGGAGGGGGCGAGCAGTACTTC. Translated: CASRRAGGGEQYF.

The J gene is TRBJ1-2, the V gene TRBV29-1; no firm D call. Trimming left V 3 bases short and J 0 bases short, with 8 bases between. CDR1 is SQVTM and CDR2 is ANQGSEA in the germline V gene. CDR3 size: 13 residues. CDR3 protein: CSVDSRSNYGYTF. The CDR3 DNA sequence: TGCAGCGTTGATTCCAGGTCTAACTATGGCTACACCTTC.

For the CDR3, the DNA is TGCAGCGTTGGACAGGACTATGGCTACACCTTC. This gives the protein CSVGQDYGYTF. The chain links TRBV29-1 to TRBJ1-2; perhaps TRBD1 as D (6 bases). The germline V and J ends were trimmed by 4 bases and 3 bases, with 6 bases remaining between them. CDR3 size: 11 residues. Germline CDR1 SQVTM, CDR2 ANQGSEA.

The chain has TRBV12-3 or TRBV12-4 and TRBJ2-2; D is undetermined. Trimming took off 6 bases at V and 0 bases at J, with 5 bases between the two ends. This CDR3 contains 13 residues. This CDR3 reads CASSPANTGELFF. The CDR3 bases are TGTGCCAGCAGCCCAGCGAACACCGGGGAGCTGTTTTTT.

The V call is TRBV29-1, the J call TRBJ1-1; TRBD1 is a possible D gene (6 bases). Germline values: CDR1 SQVTM, CDR2 ANQGSEA. Deletions cut 8 bases from V and 3 bases from J, with 16 bases between. This CDR3 spans 13 amino acids. DNA of the CDR3: TGCAGCTCTGCGGCCTCAGGGGACACTGAAGCTTTCTTT. Translation: CSSAASGDTEAFF.

The chain is built from TRBV6-5 and TRBJ1-5, with D maybe TRBD1 (5 bases). The germline V gene encodes CDR1 MNHEY and CDR2 SVGAGI. The CDR3 runs 14 residues. The V end was cut by 5 bases, the J end by 6 bases, with 14 bases between. The CDR3 nucleotides are TGTGCCAGCAGTATCCGGGGGTTTGGTCAGCCCCAGCATTTT. This translates into CASSIRGFGQPQHF.

The chain has TRBV11-1 and TRBJ2-7; D not certain. Germline V CDR1 and CDR2: SGHAT, FQDESV (reference sequence). V dropped 2 bases and J dropped 4 bases, with 9 bases sitting between them. The CDR3 length is 13 residues. In nucleotides, the CDR3 is TGTGCCAGCAGCTTAAGTCAGGTATACGAGCAGTACTTC. As protein: CASSLSQVYEQYF.